What follows are 19 T cell receptor beta chains derived from one specimen sequenced in a study of radiotherapy plus CTLA-4 blockade in lung cancer. Sequencing used immunoSEQ multiplex PCR; TCRdb keeps in-frame clones, though not all of them. The data contain more than 50,000 clones, less than 85% of them seen just once; the ten biggest clones take up approximately 2.9%. The input for sequencing was peripheral blood, taken from a patient treated with radiotherapy plus ipilimumab. These TCRs come from a human donor with non-small cell lung cancer who had a complete response to radiotherapy plus ipilimumab.

V is TRBV20-1 and J is TRBJ1-2; D is ambiguous. Germline assignment: CDR1 DFQATT and CDR2 SNEGSKA (reference sequence). Trimming took 3 bases from V and 7 from J, leaving 9 bases between them. The CDR3 consists of 11 residues. CDR3 amino acids: CSASRTTGYTF. CDR3 coding DNA: TGCAGTGCTAGCAGGACTACTGGCTACACCTTC.

This clone came up a few times. This chain connects TRBV6-1 to TRBJ1-2; D perhaps matches TRBD1 (5 bases). The CDR3 consists of 14 residues. V lost 2 bases to trimming and J lost 4 bases, with 11 bases between them. Germline V gives CDR1 MNHNS, CDR2 SASEGT. CDR3 amino acids: CASSEFGDSYGYTF. Written as DNA, the CDR3 is TGTGCCAGCAGTGAATTTGGGGACTCCTATGGCTACACCTTC.

This clone turned up a few times. The junction departs from germline at one end; a sequencing error may be responsible. The gene calls are TRBV28 and TRBJ1-1; a possible D gene is TRBD1 (6 bases). The CDR3 length is 15 residues. CDR1 MDHEN and CDR2 SYDVKM come from the germline V gene. CDR3 region: CASSLGLGGLTEALF. The CDR3 DNA follows: TGTGCCAGCAGTTTAGGTTTAGGGGGTCTAACTGAAGCTCTCTTT.

This clone qualifies as medium-sized. The rearrangement joins TRBV10-3 to TRBJ2-4, with D possibly being TRBD1 (6 bases). Trimming pared 6 bases from V and 10 bases from J, leaving 13 bases between. CDR3 size: 12 residues. Per the germline V gene, CDR1 is ENHRY and CDR2 is SYGVKD. CDR3 nucleotide sequence: TGTGCCATCAGAGGACAGAGCCTAATTCAGTACTTC. Protein: CAIRGQSLIQYF.

A few counts support this clone. The V call is TRBV6-1, the J call TRBJ2-7; perhaps TRBD2 as D (5 bases). Trimming cost V 5 bases and J 0 bases, with 11 bases left between them. CDR3 length equals 14 residues. Germline values: CDR1 MNHNS, CDR2 SASEGT. CDR3 region: CASSPTGNSYEQYF. The CDR3 coding sequence is TGTGCCAGCAGTCCCACGGGGAACTCCTACGAGCAGTACTTC.

This clone was detected only a few times. This rearrangement joins TRBV11-2 to TRBJ2-2; 8 bases match TRBD1. CDR3 length: 14 residues. Germline loops: CDR1 SGHAT, CDR2 FQNNGV. V was clipped by 5 bases and J by 6 bases; unmatched bases: 5. CDR3 nucleotide sequence: TGTGCCAGCAGCGGAAGACAGGGGCCCGGGGAGCTGTTTTTT. This codes for CASSGRQGPGELFF. The whole variable domain, remainder taken from reference TRBV11-2 and TRBJ2-2, is EAGVAQSPRYKIIEKRQSVAFWCNPISGHATLYWYQQILGQGPKLLIQFQNNGVVDDSQLPKDRFSAERLKGVDSTLKIQPAKLEDSAVYLCASSGRQGPGELFFGEGSRLTVL.

The gene calls are TRBV4-2 and TRBJ1-6; no definite D call. CDR1 is LGHNA and CDR2 is YNFKEQ in the germline V gene. V was trimmed by 4 bases and J by 9 bases, leaving 7 bases between them. The CDR3 length is 12 residues. This CDR3 is CASSLLPSPLHF. DNA for the CDR3: TGTGCCAGCAGCCTCCTTCCTTCACCCCTCCACTTT.

V usage is TRBV6-5 and J usage is TRBJ2-7; D may be TRBD1 (6 bases). From germline, CDR1 is MNHEY and CDR2 SVGAGI. Trimming stripped 6 bases from V and 2 bases from J, with 14 bases between. The CDR3 length is 14 residues. In DNA, the CDR3 is TGTGCCAGCAGCCCAGGGGCGACGACCTACGAGCAGTACTTC. It is translated as CASSPGATTYEQYF.

The genes are TRBV7-9 and TRBJ2-6; 7 bases fit TRBD2. Germline CDR1 and CDR2: SEHNR and FQNEAQ (reference sequence). The V gene end was trimmed by 5 bases and the J gene end by 4 bases; junction bases not matched to a gene: 5. The CDR3 consists of 15 residues. The CDR3 loop is CASSPGGPGANVLTF. CDR3 DNA: TGTGCCAGCAGCCCGGGGGGTCCAGGGGCCAACGTCCTGACTTTC. The entire variable domain, with the rest obtained from reference TRBV7-9 and TRBJ2-6, is as follows: DTGVSQNPRHKITKRGQNVTFRCDPISEHNRLYWYRQTLGQGPEFLTYFQNEAQLEKSRLLSDRFSAERPKGSFSTLEIQRTEQGDSAMYLCASSPGGPGANVLTFGAGSRLTVL.

The gene calls are TRBV6-6 and TRBJ2-7, with 7 bases aligning to TRBD1. V shed 6 bases, J shed 3 bases, and the junction held 8 bases outside the gene matches. The CDR3 is made up of 14 amino acids. Germline CDR1 reads MNHNY; CDR2 reads SVGAGI (reference sequence). CDR3 bases: TGTGCCAGCAGATCACAGGGGTTATTCTACGAGCAGTACTTC. This sequence encodes CASRSQGLFYEQYF.

The rearrangement links TRBV6-5 to TRBJ2-7; 11 bases fit TRBD1. CDR1 is MNHEY and CDR2 is SVGAGI in the germline V gene. V shed 6 bases and J 2 bases; nucleotides not matched to a gene: 6. The CDR3 runs to 15 residues. The CDR3 DNA follows: TGTGCCAGCAGGGGGGACAGGGGGGTCACCTACGAGCAGTACTTC. Its translation is CASRGDRGVTYEQYF.

This clone has only one observation. This chain connects TRBV5-4 to TRBJ2-6, with D maybe TRBD1 (6 bases). The length of the CDR3 is 15 residues. V dropped 4 bases and J dropped 2 bases, with 10 bases sitting between them. Germline V gene data show CDR1 as SGHNT and CDR2 as YYREEE (reference sequence). CDR3 loop: CASSLQGAGANVLTF. CDR3 sequence (DNA): TGTGCCAGCAGCCTACAGGGAGCTGGGGCCAACGTCCTGACTTTC. Variable domain in full (rest from reference TRBV5-4 and TRBJ2-6): ETGVTQSPTHLIKTRGQQVTLRCSSQSGHNTVSWYQQALGQGPQFIFQYYREEENGRGNFPPRFSGLQFPNYSSELNVNALELDDSALYLCASSLQGAGANVLTFGAGSRLTVL.

There are a few counts of this clone. J is TRBJ2-7 and V is TRBV7-9; D not resolved. The length of the CDR3 is 12 residues. Germline CDR1 is SEHNR and CDR2 is FQNEAQ (reference sequence). The V and J ends lost 4 bases and 4 bases respectively, with 8 bases between them. The CDR3 sequence is CASSSELYEQYF. The CDR3 region has the DNA TGTGCCAGCAGCTCGGAGCTATACGAGCAGTACTTC.

CDR3 sequence reads: CASSFRVQFDEQFF. The CDR3 region has the DNA TGCGCCAGCAGCTTCAGGGTCCAATTTGATGAGCAGTTCTTC. The rearrangement joins TRBV5-1 to TRBJ2-1; tentative D call: TRBD1 (5 bases). CDR1 and CDR2 (germline): SGHRS, YFSETQ. This CDR3 is 14 amino acids long. Trimming removed 2 bases at V and 8 bases at J, with 14 bases between.

This clone was found once. The gene calls are TRBV15 and TRBJ2-1; 9 positions match TRBD1. Trimming took 1 base from V and 6 from J; bases not matched to a gene: 13. Germline values: CDR1 LNHNV, CDR2 YYDKDF (reference sequence). There are 18 residues in the CDR3. As DNA, the CDR3 is TGTGCCACCAGCAGAGGGGCCGCCGGGACAGGGCTTTCCAATGAGCAGTTCTTC. Translation: CATSRGAAGTGLSNEQFF.

The chain couples TRBV7-8 to TRBJ2-2; 8 bases are shared with TRBD1. CDR1 and CDR2 (germline): SGHVS, FQNEAQ. The CDR3 loop spans 18 amino acids. V lost 6 bases, J lost 1 base, and 13 bases stayed unmatched. CDR3 amino acids: CASSFLFTGTGNTGELFF. As DNA, the CDR3 is TGTGCCAGCAGTTTTCTATTTACCGGGACAGGGAACACCGGGGAGCTGTTTTTT.

The chain recombines TRBV6-1 with TRBJ1-1, with TRBD1 identical over 8 bases. The CDR3 loop spans 12 amino acids. Germline V gives CDR1 MNHNS, CDR2 SASEGT. In nucleotides, the CDR3 is TGTGGGACAGGGTTTATGAACACTGAAGCTTTCTTT. Protein product: CGTGFMNTEAFF.

The J gene is TRBJ2-3, the V gene TRBV6-1; 7 nucleotides line up with TRBD1. This CDR3 has 15 amino acids. Germline V gene sequence: CDR1 MNHNS, CDR2 SASEGT. V lost 6 bases and J lost 0; bases outside the gene matches: 6. DNA of the CDR3: TGTGCCAGCAGGAAACAGGGGTCTAGCACAGATACGCAGTATTTT. Its translation: CASRKQGSSTDTQYF.

The chain is built from TRBV14 and TRBJ2-5, with 10 bases fitting TRBD1. The germline gives CDR1 SGHDN, CDR2 FVKESK. This CDR3 has 18 residues. J gave up 0 bases and V 1 base, and 8 bases lay outside the gene matches. Written as DNA, the CDR3 is TGTGCCAGCAGCCAAGTGGGACAGGGGTTTTTGTACCAAGAGACCCAGTACTTC. As protein: CASSQVGQGFLYQETQYF.